This T cell receptor (beta chain) derives from a study of neurological immune-mediated disorders. There are a few counts of this clonotype. TCRdb used MiXCR to reprocess the 5' RACE reads, holding one entry per CDR3 protein. The sample includes more than 75,000 distinct CDR3 sequences, about 5.5% of them seen just once. CDR1 and CDR2 (germline): MNHNY, SVGAGI (reference sequence). CDR3 size: 16 residues. The J segment lost 2 bases and the V segment lost 2 bases, leaving 6 bases of the junction unmatched. The specimen sequenced was PBMCs. The chain employs TRBV6-6 and TRBJ2-7; 10 nucleotides match TRBD2. The clonotype comes from a woman between 25 and 40 years old with multiple sclerosis. CDR3 sequence reads: CASSYPSSGRAYEQYF. The DNA for the CDR3 is TGTGCCAGCAGTTACCCCTCTAGCGGGAGAGCCTACGAGCAGTACTTC.